These 19 T cell receptor beta chains were all obtained from the same sample, sequenced in a study of OX40 agonist ivuxolimab in advanced cancers. Profiling relied on immunoSEQ multiplex PCR, and the TCRdb table lists in-frame clones only, not all of them. The sample lists tens of thousands of clones, 80% to 95% occurring once. The specimen comprised CD4+ or CD8+ T cells sorted from blood, sampled in a trial of the OX40 agonist ivuxolimab. The receptor set was obtained from an adult with an advanced solid tumor such as melanoma, head and neck, liver or kidney cancer.

This sequence joins TRBV2 and TRBJ2-5; the match to TRBD1 covers 8 bases. Germline trimming cut 2 bases from V and 1 base from J; bases unmatched to any gene: 30. Germline V CDR1 and CDR2: SNHLY, FYNNEI. This CDR3 contains 24 residues. This CDR3 is CASSERTGKVRAGGLLMFQETQYF. CDR3 nucleotides: TGTGCCAGCAGTGAACGAACCGGGAAGGTTCGGGCAGGGGGCCTCCTGATGTTCCAAGAGACCCAGTACTTC.

The rearrangement joins TRBV7-2 to TRBJ1-2; D possibly corresponds to TRBD1 (5 bases). V lost 3 bases and J 1 base, leaving 9 bases between the germline ends. Per germline, CDR1 SGHTA and CDR2 FQGNSA. The CDR3 is 14 amino acids. DNA for the CDR3: TGTGCCAGCAGCTTCGGGGGAGATAACTATGGCTACACCTTC. Protein: CASSFGGDNYGYTF.

This chain joins TRBV7-8 and TRBJ1-5, with 7 bases that match TRBD1. V lost 3 bases and J lost 4; bases outside the gene matches: 6. The CDR3 runs to 15 residues. The germline V gene has CDR1 SGHVS and CDR2 FQNEAQ. The CDR3 coding sequence is TGTGCCAGCAGCTTGGCCCAGGGGGTAAATCAGCCCCAGCATTTT. Protein: CASSLAQGVNQPQHF.

V and J are TRBV30 and TRBJ2-3; 14 nucleotides align to TRBD2. Germline lookup yields CDR1 GTSNPN and CDR2 SVGIG (reference sequence). The J segment lost 2 bases and the V segment lost 3 bases, leaving 7 bases of the junction unmatched. CDR3 length equals 17 residues. CDR3 nucleotides: TGTGCCTGGAGCGACGGGACTAGCGGGAGTATCACAGATACGCAGTATTTT. Protein product: CAWSDGTSGSITDTQYF.

A single count supports this clone. The genes are TRBV6-5 and TRBJ1-1; 8 positions agree with TRBD1. The J segment lost 1 base and the V segment lost 6 bases, leaving 4 bases of the junction unmatched. The length of the CDR3 is 14 residues. Per germline, CDR1 MNHEY and CDR2 SVGAGI. CDR3 region: CASSRGTGNTEAFF. As DNA, the CDR3 is TGTGCCAGCAGCCGCGGGACAGGGAACACTGAAGCTTTCTTT.

The chain has TRBV7-9 and TRBJ2-1; 8 bases line up with TRBD2. The CDR3 runs to 16 residues. CDR1 is SEHNR, CDR2 FQNEAQ, per germline (reference sequence). V dropped 5 bases and J dropped 5; count of bases not matched to a gene: 11. CDR3 sequence (DNA): TGTGCCAGCAGCCGATGGGGGAGCGGGAGACACAATGAGCAGTTCTTC. Amino acids: CASSRWGSGRHNEQFF.

CDR3 residues: CASSSQGLVPTGELFF. The CDR3 DNA follows: TGTGCCAGCAGCTCGCAGGGACTAGTACCCACCGGGGAGCTGTTTTTT. The gene calls are TRBV7-2 and TRBJ2-2; TRBD2 matches 8 bases. The CDR3 runs 16 residues. J was trimmed by 4 bases and V by 4 bases; bases with no gene match: 8. From germline, CDR1 is SGHTA and CDR2 FQGNSA.

The chain links TRBV11-2 to TRBJ2-1, with D maybe TRBD1 (6 bases). CDR1 is SGHAT and CDR2 is FQNNGV in the germline V gene. This CDR3 is 17 amino acids long. V was clipped by 3 bases and J by 5 bases, with 20 bases between them. CDR3 DNA: TGTGCCAGCAGCTTCGCCATGGGTGGGGGCGATAACAATGAGCAGTTCTTC. Protein product: CASSFAMGGGDNNEQFF.

V usage is TRBV27 and J usage is TRBJ1-6, with a possible D match to TRBD1 (5 bases). CDR3 size: 16 residues. Germline V gene sequence: CDR1 MNHEY, CDR2 SMNVEV (reference sequence). Trimming took 2 bases from V and 7 from J, leaving 15 bases between them. Here the CDR3 DNA reads TGTGCCAGCAGTTTAAGTCCGGGACGGGTGAATTCACCCCTCCACTTT. Amino acids: CASSLSPGRVNSPLHF.

The genes are TRBV18 and TRBJ2-5, with 11 bases fitting TRBD2. Trimming took 3 bases from V and 3 from J; bases not matched to a gene: 3. The CDR3 is made up of 15 amino acids. CDR1 is KGHSH and CDR2 is LQKENI in the germline V gene. The CDR3: CASSPLLAGEETQYF. CDR3 DNA sequence: TGTGCCAGCTCACCTCTACTAGCGGGAGAAGAGACCCAGTACTTC.

This clone appeared once. The rearrangement uses TRBV5-4 and TRBJ2-7, with 11 bases that match TRBD2. The germline V gene encodes CDR1 SGHNT and CDR2 YYREEE (reference sequence). J lost 5 bases, V lost 0 bases, and 4 bases had no gene match. There are 15 residues in the CDR3. CDR3 sequence reads: CASSLALAGAHEQYF. CDR3 DNA sequence: TGTGCCAGCAGCTTGGCACTAGCGGGAGCCCACGAGCAGTACTTC.

The chain carries TRBV18 and TRBJ2-5; the match to TRBD2 covers 8 bases. CDR1 and CDR2 from the germline V gene are KGHSH and LQKENI. Germline trimming cut 1 base from V and 2 bases from J; bases unmatched to any gene: 9. The CDR3 contains 17 residues. The CDR3 loop is CASSPRGTGGGQETQYF. The CDR3 coding sequence is TGTGCCAGCTCACCACGGGGAACGGGAGGGGGACAAGAGACCCAGTACTTC.

This chain connects TRBV7-2 to TRBJ2-7; D is unresolved. This CDR3 spans 11 amino acids. V lost 2 bases and J 6 bases, leaving 5 bases between the germline ends. Per germline, CDR1 SGHTA and CDR2 FQGNSA. Here the CDR3 DNA reads TGTGCCAGCAGCTTACAACGCGAGCAGTACTTC. Amino acid sequence: CASSLQREQYF.

This rearrangement joins TRBV18 to TRBJ2-6, with 8 bases identical to TRBD1. Germline values: CDR1 KGHSH, CDR2 LQKENI. The CDR3 loop spans 20 amino acids. V dropped 0 bases and J dropped 4; count of bases not matched to a gene: 14. Here the CDR3 DNA reads TGTGCCAGCTCACCACCGAATTCGGCAGGGGGCGTTTCAGGGGCCAACGTCCTGACTTTC. Protein: CASSPPNSAGGVSGANVLTF.

The chain has TRBV4-3 and TRBJ2-1; 8 bases are shared with TRBD2. CDR3 size: 15 residues. Looked up from germline, CDR1 is LGHNA and CDR2 is YSLEER. V lost 0 bases to trimming and J lost 4 bases; unmatched junction nucleotides: 2. CDR3 loop: CASSQELAEYNEQFF. The CDR3 region has the DNA TGCGCCAGCAGCCAAGAACTAGCGGAATACAATGAGCAGTTCTTC.

The count of this clone is one. This chain joins TRBV7-2 and TRBJ2-5; a weak D match, TRBD1 (6 bases). Germline loops: CDR1 SGHTA, CDR2 FQGNSA. The CDR3 is made up of 15 amino acids. Trimming took off 5 bases at V and 4 bases at J, with 17 bases between the two ends. CDR3 loop: CASSPAGTRGETQYF. The CDR3 DNA reads TGTGCCAGCAGCCCAGCCGGGACACGCGGAGAGACCCAGTACTTC.

The chain links TRBV14 to TRBJ1-2; D remains unclear. Germline V gene lookup returns CDR1 SGHDN and CDR2 FVKESK. The ends were cut back, 1 base at V and 2 bases at J, with 5 bases in the middle. The length of the CDR3 is 13 residues. CDR3 DNA: TGTGCCAGCAGCCAAGGCCTAAACTATGGCTACACCTTC. It encodes CASSQGLNYGYTF.

The rearrangement uses TRBV5-1 and TRBJ2-4; D not resolved. This CDR3 spans 14 amino acids. Germline V lookup: CDR1 SGHRS, CDR2 YFSETQ. V was shortened by 4 bases and J by 5 bases, with 13 bases between the two germline ends. CDR3 protein: CASSPGGSENIQYF. The DNA for the CDR3 is TGCGCCAGCAGCCCGGGTGGATCGGAAAACATTCAGTACTTC.

The rearrangement links TRBV6-6 to TRBJ2-6, with D perhaps assigned TRBD1 or TRBD2 (5 bases each). CDR3 length: 16 residues. V gave up 8 bases and J gave up 0 bases, with 14 bases separating them. Germline-derived CDR1 and CDR2 are MNHNY and SVGAGI (reference sequence). The CDR3 protein is CASGGNLSSGANVLTF. DNA for the CDR3: TGTGCCAGCGGGGGAAATCTTAGCTCTGGGGCCAACGTCCTGACTTTC.